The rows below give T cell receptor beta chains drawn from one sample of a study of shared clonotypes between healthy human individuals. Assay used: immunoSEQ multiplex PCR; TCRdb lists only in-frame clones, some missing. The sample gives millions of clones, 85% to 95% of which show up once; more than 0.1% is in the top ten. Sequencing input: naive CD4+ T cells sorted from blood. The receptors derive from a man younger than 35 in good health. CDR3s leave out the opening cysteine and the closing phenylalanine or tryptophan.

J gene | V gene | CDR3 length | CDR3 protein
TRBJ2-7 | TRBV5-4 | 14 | ASSLAGGQGAYEQY
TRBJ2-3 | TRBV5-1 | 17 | ASSFSAGANFGRTDTQY
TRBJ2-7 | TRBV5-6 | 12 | ASSRGTEKREQY
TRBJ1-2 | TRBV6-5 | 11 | ASRTTGSYGYT
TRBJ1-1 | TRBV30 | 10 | AWSAQVSEAF
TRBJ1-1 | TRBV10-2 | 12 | ASRGGSLNTEAF
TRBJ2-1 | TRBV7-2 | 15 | ASSLTQLAGAYNEQF
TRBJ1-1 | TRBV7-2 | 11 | ASSFGERTEAF
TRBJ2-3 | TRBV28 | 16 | ASSSQLAGGPGTDTQY
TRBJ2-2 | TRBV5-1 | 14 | ASSAYGRTGTGELF
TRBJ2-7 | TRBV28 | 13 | ASRGSGSPLYEQY
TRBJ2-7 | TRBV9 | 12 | ASSVGTGRAEQY
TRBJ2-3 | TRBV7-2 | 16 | ASSWKRGAGGATDTQY
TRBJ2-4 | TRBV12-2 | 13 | ASRREGGAKNIQY
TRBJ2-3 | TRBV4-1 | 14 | ASSQEGLGSTDTQY
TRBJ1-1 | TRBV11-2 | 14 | ASSTRDRSWGTEAF
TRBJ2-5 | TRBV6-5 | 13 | ASSRTGTYQETQY
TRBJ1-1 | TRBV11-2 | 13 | ASSPTLGANTEAF
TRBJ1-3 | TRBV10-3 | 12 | AMGPFFGGNTIY
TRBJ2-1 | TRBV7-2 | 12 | ASSSQREKDEQF
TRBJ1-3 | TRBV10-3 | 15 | AISEGTWKPGGNTIY
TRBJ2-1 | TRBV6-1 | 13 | ASSEAGGGALEQF